The source of this TCR beta chain is a study of cytomegalovirus exposure and HLA in healthy donors. Study as a whole: In an early release, HLA-typed donors contributed about 80 million unique TCR sequences. Study-wide results and limits: Rarity characterized most TCR sequences, yet some public TCRs appeared in many donors.

It was with 60 Vbeta and 13 Jbeta primers that the PCR ran. The table came from immunoSEQ multiplex PCR; TCRdb's copy has only in-frame clones and leaves some out. The listing contains roughly 200,000 clones. V lost 1 base, J lost 4 bases, and 9 bases stayed unmatched. Germline V CDR1 and CDR2: MNHNS, SASEGT. The CDR3 has 16 amino acids. Of note for this clone: As yet, its antigen is unknown.

The V and J genes are TRBV6-1 and TRBJ1-2; 7 bases are a match to TRBD1. The sample taken for sequencing was PBMCs. The clonotype was recovered from a girl aged 2-9 years in good health and CMV-seropositive. The CDR3 spells CASSEDPMGTVYGYTF. CDR3 coding DNA: TGTGCCAGCAGTGAAGATCCAATGGGGACAGTCTATGGCTACACCTTC.